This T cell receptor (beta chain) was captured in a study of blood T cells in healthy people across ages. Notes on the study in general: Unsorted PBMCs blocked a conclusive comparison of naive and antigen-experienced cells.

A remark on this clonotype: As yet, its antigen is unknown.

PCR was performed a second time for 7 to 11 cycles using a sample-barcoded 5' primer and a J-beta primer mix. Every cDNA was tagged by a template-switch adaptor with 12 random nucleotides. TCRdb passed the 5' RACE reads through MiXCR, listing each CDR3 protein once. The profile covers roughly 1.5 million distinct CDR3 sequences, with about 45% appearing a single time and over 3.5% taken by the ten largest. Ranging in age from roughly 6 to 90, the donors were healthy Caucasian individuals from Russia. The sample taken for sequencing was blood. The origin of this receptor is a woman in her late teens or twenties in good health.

Here the CDR3 DNA reads TGCAGTGCTAGTCTCGGCCAAATCTCCCCAGATACGCAGTATTTT. Encoded protein: CSASLGQISPDTQYF. The chain has TRBV20-1 and TRBJ2-3; D gene ambiguous. Trimming pared 3 bases from V and 4 bases from J, leaving 17 bases between. Per germline, CDR1 DFQATT and CDR2 SNEGSKA (reference sequence). The CDR3 covers 15 residues.